This note documents a single TCR beta chain sequence. The data derive from a study of blood T cells in healthy people across ages. PCR was performed a second time for 7 to 11 cycles using a sample-barcoded 5' primer and a J-beta primer mix. One entry per CDR3 protein, called by TCRdb with MiXCR from the 5' RACE reads. The table includes about 1,500,000 distinct CDR3 sequences, approximately 30% detected once. This CDR3 contains 16 residues. Germline loops: CDR1 SGHRS, CDR2 YFSETQ. Trimming left V 5 bases short and J 1 base short, with 18 bases between. The rearrangement joins TRBV5-1 to TRBJ1-2, with D possibly being TRBD1 (6 bases). The sequence was obtained from a woman aged 30 to 39 in good health. The specimen was blood. CDR3 in DNA: TGCGCCAGCAGGATTGGTCAGGGGACGAATAACTATGGCTACACCTTC. This gives the protein CASRIGQGTNNYGYTF. The whole variable domain, remainder taken from reference TRBV5-1 and TRBJ1-2, is KAGVTQTPRYLIKTRGQQVTLSCSPISGHRSVSWYQQTPGQGLQFLFEYFSETQRNKGNFPGRFSGRQFSNSRSEMNVSTLELGDSALYLCASRIGQGTNNYGYTFGSGTRLTVV.